Below are 21 T cell receptor beta chains sequenced from a single sample in a study of CD8+ T cells in alopecia areata. As to treatment: oral pan-JAK inhibitor, 5-10 mg twice daily. RNA extraction and reverse transcription yielded cDNA as sequencing template. Here immunoSEQ multiplex PCR was the method, and the copy in TCRdb shows in-frame clones only, minus some. The profile covers 150,000 to 200,000 clones, with around 58% appearing a single time and 16% taken by the ten largest. The source was CD4+ T cells sorted from blood, collected between weeks 55 and 65, from a patient treated with tofacitinib. Every receptor here comes from a human donor with alopecia areata.

The gene calls are TRBV5-6 and TRBJ2-7, with D perhaps matching TRBD1 (6 bases). CDR1 is SGHDT and CDR2 is YYEEEE in the germline V gene. The CDR3 consists of 15 residues. Trimming took 1 base from V and 1 from J, leaving 12 bases between them. CDR3 sequence reads: CASSLISGQSYEQYF. The CDR3 DNA is TGTGCCAGCAGCTTGATATCCGGACAGTCCTACGAGCAGTACTTC. Full variable domain (outside the CDR3, taken from reference TRBV5-6 and TRBJ2-7): DAGVTQSPTHLIKTRGQQVTLRCSPKSGHDTVSWYQQALGQGPQFIFQYYEEEERQRGNFPDRFSGHQFPNYSSELNVNALLLGDSALYLCASSLISGQSYEQYFGPGTRLTVT.

The rearrangement uses TRBV25-1 and TRBJ2-7; 10 bases line up with TRBD1. V dropped 5 bases and J dropped 6; count of bases not matched to a gene: 10. Germline CDR1 and CDR2: MGHDK and SYGVNS. The CDR3 is made up of 15 amino acids. DNA of the CDR3: TGTGCCAGCAGTTCCTCCGGGACAGGGGTAGGCGAGCAGTACTTC. Encoded protein: CASSSSGTGVGEQYF.

The chain joins TRBV7-9 to TRBJ2-7, with 11 nucleotides matching TRBD2. Germline trimming cut 6 bases from V and 4 bases from J; bases unmatched to any gene: 5. The CDR3 spans 14 residues. CDR1 SEHNR and CDR2 FQNEAQ come from the germline V gene (reference sequence). Written as DNA, the CDR3 is TGTGCCAGCAGATCAGGACTAGCGGGTTACGAGCAGTACTTC. This gives the protein CASRSGLAGYEQYF.

The rearrangement uses TRBV29-1 and TRBJ1-1; the D is unclear. This CDR3 comprises 13 residues. CDR1 is SQVTM, CDR2 ANQGSEA, per germline. With 4 bases removed from V and 0 bases from J, the gap between germline ends came to 9 bases. CDR3 residues: CSVGQLMNTEAFF. For the CDR3, the DNA is TGCAGCGTTGGCCAGCTCATGAACACTGAAGCTTTCTTT.

This clone came up a few times. CDR3 sequence: CASSPIYEQYF. In nucleotides, the CDR3 is TGTGCCAGCAGTCCAATCTACGAGCAGTACTTC. The J gene is TRBJ2-7, the V gene TRBV2; D not resolved. Germline assignment: CDR1 SNHLY and CDR2 FYNNEI. There are 11 residues in the CDR3. The V and J ends lost 5 bases and 3 bases respectively, with 5 bases between them.

The chain has TRBV30 and TRBJ2-1, with D maybe TRBD2 (6 bases). The germline V gene encodes CDR1 GTSNPN and CDR2 SVGIG (reference sequence). Trimming took 2 bases from V and 1 from J, leaving 9 bases between them. This CDR3 spans 14 amino acids. The CDR3 coding sequence is TGTGCCTGGAGTTTGGGACTGTCCTACAATGAGCAGTTCTTC. Protein: CAWSLGLSYNEQFF.

The V call is TRBV6-5, the J call TRBJ1-5; the D is unclear. The CDR3 totals 13 residues. Germline V lookup: CDR1 MNHEY, CDR2 SVGAGI. V dropped 0 bases and J dropped 8 bases, with 8 bases sitting between them. Here the CDR3 DNA reads TGTGCCAGCAGTTACTCAGGGTTGGAGCCCCAGCATTTT. The encoded protein is CASSYSGLEPQHF.

This clone was counted a few times. The chain employs TRBV29-1 and TRBJ2-7; 7 bases are a match to TRBD1. This CDR3 has 11 residues. The germline V gene encodes CDR1 SQVTM and CDR2 ANQGSEA. The V and J ends lost 7 bases and 6 bases, in that order; junction bases with no gene match: 6. The CDR3 here is CSGATGTEQYF. For the CDR3, the DNA is TGCAGCGGGGCGACAGGGACCGAGCAGTACTTC.

This chain uses TRBV9 with TRBJ2-7, with TRBD2 matching over 11 bases. Germline V CDR1 and CDR2: SGDLS, YYNGEE. The CDR3 covers 17 residues. Trimming took 2 bases from V and 0 from J; bases not matched to a gene: 7. The CDR3 spells CASSVRLAGRSSYEQYF. CDR3 coding DNA: TGTGCCAGCAGCGTGCGACTAGCGGGGAGGAGCTCCTACGAGCAGTACTTC.

This clone was seen a handful of times. The rearrangement joins TRBV19 to TRBJ2-5; possibly TRBD1 for D (5 bases). This CDR3 is 14 amino acids long. V shed 1 base and J shed 0 bases, with 6 bases lying between them. Per germline, CDR1 LNHDA and CDR2 SQIVND (reference sequence). Written as DNA, the CDR3 is TGTGCCAGTAGTATAGGGACAAACCAAGAGACCCAGTACTTC. It encodes CASSIGTNQETQYF.

The rearrangement joins TRBV30 to TRBJ2-3, with D maybe TRBD2 (6 bases). The CDR3 is 13 residues long. The ends were cut back, 5 bases at V and 2 bases at J, with 11 bases in the middle. The germline V gene encodes CDR1 GTSNPN and CDR2 SVGIG (reference sequence). CDR3: CAWSRGDTDTQYF. CDR3 sequence (DNA): TGTGCCTGGTCTCGCGGGGACACAGATACGCAGTATTTT.

The chain links TRBV27 to TRBJ2-2; no firm D call. Germline CDR1 reads MNHEY; CDR2 reads SMNVEV (reference sequence). V lost 10 bases, J lost 2 bases, and 11 bases lay in between. This CDR3 has 13 amino acids. As DNA, the CDR3 is TGTGCCACCTCATTGCTTAACACCGGGGAGCTGTTTTTT. Translated: CATSLLNTGELFF.

The V call is TRBV29-1, the J call TRBJ2-7; D is perhaps TRBD1 (5 bases). Trimming pared 1 base from V and 1 base from J, leaving 8 bases between. The CDR3 is 13 residues long. Germline V lookup: CDR1 SQVTM, CDR2 ANQGSEA. The CDR3: CSVEVDTSYEQYF. In DNA form, the CDR3 reads TGCAGCGTTGAAGTGGACACATCCTACGAGCAGTACTTC.

V gene TRBV2 combines with J gene TRBJ1-2; D is perhaps TRBD1 (5 bases). CDR3 length: 11 amino acids. The V gene's germline CDR1 is SNHLY and CDR2 FYNNEI. Trimming shortened V by 3 bases and J by 13 bases, and 12 bases separated the two germline ends. CDR3 nucleotides: TGTGCCAGCAGTGACTCCGGGACCCCCACCTTC. Protein: CASSDSGTPTF.

This clone appeared a few times. The chain links TRBV28 to TRBJ1-2, with a possible D match to TRBD1 (5 bases). The V end was cut by 5 bases, the J end by 3 bases, with 16 bases between. The germline gives CDR1 MDHEN, CDR2 SYDVKM. The CDR3 sequence is 15 residues long. CDR3 amino acids: CASSPQMGRHYGYTF. The CDR3 DNA follows: TGTGCCAGCAGTCCCCAAATGGGACGGCACTATGGCTACACCTTC.

The chain links TRBV6-5 to TRBJ1-5; D gene ambiguous. Germline V gives CDR1 MNHEY, CDR2 SVGAGI. CDR3 size: 16 residues. Trimming cost V 0 bases and J 2 bases, with 11 bases left between them. This chain's CDR3 is CASSYSDPGRNQPQHF. CDR3 in DNA: TGTGCCAGCAGTTACTCGGATCCAGGCCGCAATCAGCCCCAGCATTTT.

This chain links TRBV15 with TRBJ1-5, with D possibly matching TRBD1 (6 bases). This CDR3 is built from 14 residues. CDR1 is LNHNV, CDR2 YYDKDF, per germline (reference sequence). V was clipped by 5 bases and J by 3 bases, with 11 bases between them. The CDR3 sequence is CATSPDSYNQPQHF. For the CDR3, the DNA is TGTGCCACCAGCCCGGACAGCTACAATCAGCCCCAGCATTTT.

This clone was recorded once. The chain has TRBV23-1 and TRBJ1-3; possible D gene TRBD1, 5 bases. TRBV23-1 is marked as an open reading frame, function uncertain. Trimming pared 8 bases from V and 4 bases from J, leaving 12 bases between. The CDR3 has 13 residues. The CDR3 DNA reads as TGCGCCAGCCCCCCGGGGGGAGGAAACACCATATATTTT. This gives the protein CASPPGGGNTIYF.

The chain is built from TRBV21-1 and TRBJ1-5; the listed D gene, TRBD1, was not tested against the DNA. TRBV21-1 counts as a pseudogene. The CDR3 loop spans 16 amino acids. The CDR3 spells CASSKERTGGGQPQHF. CDR3 sequence (DNA): TGTGCCAGCAGCAAAGAACGGACAGGGGGCGGTCAGCCCCAGCATTTT.

The count of this clone is one. The DNA for the CDR3 is TGCGCCAGCAGCCAAGATCTGTCAGGGGGACAGGGAAGGTCACCCCTCCACTTT. It specifies CASSQDLSGGQGRSPLHF. The chain links TRBV4-1 to TRBJ1-6; 9 bases are a match to TRBD1. J lost 10 bases, V lost 0 bases, and 13 bases had no gene match. The CDR3 loop spans 18 amino acids. Per the germline V gene, CDR1 is MGHRA and CDR2 is YSYEKL.

This clone came up a few times. This chain connects TRBV4-1 to TRBJ2-3; no reliable D call. This CDR3 contains 16 residues. Between the trimmed V and J ends, which lost 0 bases and 2 bases, there was a span of 12 bases. CDR1 MGHRA and CDR2 YSYEKL come from the germline V gene. CDR3 residues: CASSQDGSGNTDTQYF. The CDR3 DNA follows: TGCGCCAGCAGCCAAGATGGGTCGGGCAACACAGATACGCAGTATTTT.